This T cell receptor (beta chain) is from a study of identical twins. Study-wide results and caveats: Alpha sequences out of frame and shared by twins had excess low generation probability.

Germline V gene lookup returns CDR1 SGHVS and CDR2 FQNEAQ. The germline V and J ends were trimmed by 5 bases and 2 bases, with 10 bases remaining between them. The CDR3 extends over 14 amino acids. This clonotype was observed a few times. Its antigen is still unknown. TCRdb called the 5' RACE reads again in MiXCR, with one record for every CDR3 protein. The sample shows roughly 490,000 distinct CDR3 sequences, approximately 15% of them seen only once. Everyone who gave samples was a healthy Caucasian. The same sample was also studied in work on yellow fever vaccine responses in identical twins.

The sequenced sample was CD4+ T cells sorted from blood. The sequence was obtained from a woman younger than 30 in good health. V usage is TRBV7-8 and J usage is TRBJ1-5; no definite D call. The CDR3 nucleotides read TGTGCCAGCAGCACGTTTGGGGGCAATCAGCCCCAGCATTTT. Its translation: CASSTFGGNQPQHF.